This entry lists 31 T cell receptor beta chains sequenced from one sample in a study of CD8+CD57+ T cells in acquired aplastic anemia. Genomic DNA constituted the template upon which TCR beta VDJ and CDR3 profiling was performed. Via MiXCR, TCRdb re-called the reads, giving one row per CDR3 protein. The sample includes about 54,000 distinct CDR3 sequences, approximately 50% seen only once; the top ten take roughly 15%. Sequencing was done on patients that had shown CD8+CD57+ cell expansion by flow cytometry. Sequenced sample: sorted CD4+, CD8+, or CD8+CD57+ T cells (not recorded which) from PBMCs. These receptors were obtained from a human donor with aplastic anemia.

This clonotype came up once. V usage is TRBV19 and J usage is TRBJ1-6, with TRBD1 matching 8 bases. Losses at the gene ends were 8 bases for V and 11 bases for J; bases not matched to a gene: 8. Per the germline V gene, CDR1 is LNHDA and CDR2 is SQIVND (reference sequence). The CDR3 is made up of 13 amino acids. CDR3 DNA sequence: TGTGCCAGTGCCCAGGGGGCGCGAACACCCCTCCACTTT. Translation: CASAQGARTPLHF.

The chain has TRBV11-3 and TRBJ2-5; 9 bases match TRBD2. Germline-derived CDR1 and CDR2 are SGHNT and YENEEA. Trimming cost V 6 bases and J 7 bases; bases outside gene matches: 3. CDR3 size: 12 residues. CDR3 sequence reads: CASRKAGGTQYF. CDR3 coding DNA: TGTGCCAGCAGAAAAGCGGGAGGGACCCAGTACTTC.

In its sample, this clonotype was seen a few times. This sequence joins TRBV7-8 and TRBJ2-5; D remains unclear. The CDR3 has 13 residues. Between the trimmed V and J ends, which lost 3 bases and 0 bases, there was a span of 5 bases. In germline, CDR1 is SGHVS, CDR2 FQNEAQ. CDR3 DNA: TGTGCCAGCAGCTTCGCGTACCAAGAGACCCAGTACTTC. Its translation is CASSFAYQETQYF. The complete variable domain, with remaining parts taken from reference TRBV7-8 and TRBJ2-5, reads GAGVSQSPRYKVAKRGQDVALRCDPISGHVSLFWYQQALGQGPEFLTYFQNEAQLDKSGLPSDRFFAERPEGSVSTLKIQRTQQEDSAVYLCASSFAYQETQYFGPGTRLLVL.

This clonotype came up a few times. V usage is TRBV10-3 and J usage is TRBJ2-7; D remains ambiguous. V lost 4 bases and J 3 bases, leaving 7 bases between the germline ends. Per germline, CDR1 ENHRY and CDR2 SYGVKD. This CDR3 is 12 amino acids long. CDR3 amino acids: CAISGAGYEQYF. In DNA, the CDR3 is TGTGCCATCAGTGGTGCCGGCTACGAGCAGTACTTC.

The chain is built from TRBV20-1 and TRBJ2-5, with 7 positions matching TRBD1. Germline CDR1 is DFQATT and CDR2 is SNEGSKA (reference sequence). This CDR3 is built from 14 residues. The ends lost 2 bases at V and 1 base at J; junction bases unmatched: 4. CDR3 in DNA: TGCAGTGCTAGACGAGGGACAGCCCAAGAGACCCAGTACTTC. This codes for CSARRGTAQETQYF.

This chain uses TRBV29-1 with TRBJ2-7; D is unresolved. Per germline, CDR1 SQVTM and CDR2 ANQGSEA. V lost 3 bases to trimming and J lost 3 bases, with 12 bases between them. This CDR3 has 13 amino acids. The CDR3 sequence: CSVDSGNHYEQYF. CDR3 DNA sequence: TGCAGCGTTGATTCCGGCAACCACTACGAGCAGTACTTC.

This chain joins TRBV19 and TRBJ2-7; 11 positions agree with TRBD2. Per germline, CDR1 LNHDA and CDR2 SQIVND (reference sequence). Trimming removed 7 bases from V and 6 bases from J; junction bases left unmatched: 14. The CDR3 covers 16 residues. The CDR3, as DNA: TGTGCCAGTACCCAAACTAGCGGGGGATATCTACGCGAGCAGTACTTC. Translating gives CASTQTSGGYLREQYF.

The rearrangement links TRBV10-1 to TRBJ2-7; D unresolved. Trimming pared 4 bases from V and 1 base from J, leaving 17 bases between. Looked up from germline, CDR1 is WNHNN and CDR2 is SYGVQD (reference sequence). The length of the CDR3 is 16 residues. The chain's CDR3 is CASSAWPSTPSYEQYF. The CDR3 DNA follows: TGCGCCAGCAGTGCTTGGCCGTCAACACCTTCCTACGAGCAGTACTTC.

V gene TRBV3-1 combines with J gene TRBJ1-4; D call uncertain. Germline-derived CDR1 and CDR2 are LGHDT and YNNKEL (reference sequence). V was clipped by 0 bases and J by 3 bases, with 8 bases between them. This CDR3 spans 15 amino acids. CDR3 loop: CASSQEAVPNEKLFF. The CDR3, as DNA: TGTGCCAGCAGCCAAGAGGCAGTACCTAATGAAAAACTGTTTTTT.

V and J are TRBV10-3 and TRBJ1-1, with unresolved D. Looked up from germline, CDR1 is ENHRY and CDR2 is SYGVKD. V gave up 3 bases and J gave up 1 base, with 6 bases separating them. The CDR3 spans 13 residues. The CDR3 protein is CAISDNPNTEAFF. The CDR3 DNA is TGTGCCATCAGTGACAACCCGAACACTGAAGCTTTCTTT.

This clonotype came up once. Since the CDR3 does not end with the conserved phenylalanine or tryptophan, this likely comes from a read error. This CDR3 reads CASALPSGALYNEQFI. The CDR3 DNA follows: TGCGCCAGCGCCCTCCCTAGCGGGGCCCTCTACAATGAGCAGTTCATC. The rearrangement joins TRBV10-2 to TRBJ2-1; 9 positions agree with TRBD2. The CDR3 is 16 amino acids. Per the germline V gene, CDR1 is WSHSY and CDR2 is SAAADI. With V trimmed by 8 bases and J by 3 bases, 11 bases remained unmatched.

The chain combines TRBV2 with TRBJ1-2; D may be TRBD1 (5 bases). Germline V gene sequence: CDR1 SNHLY, CDR2 FYNNEI. This CDR3 has 15 residues. V was clipped by 3 bases and J by 4 bases, with 15 bases between them. In DNA, the CDR3 is TGTGCCAGCAGTGATCCCGGGGGAGGCTTCTATGGCTACACCTTC. Protein sequence: CASSDPGGGFYGYTF.

This clonotype was counted once. The rearrangement uses TRBV25-1 and TRBJ1-5; 7 positions agree with TRBD1. The CDR3 spans 15 residues. V gave up 3 bases and J gave up 1 base; unmatched junction bases: 3. Germline lookup yields CDR1 MGHDK and CDR2 SYGVNS. The CDR3 DNA reads as TGTGCCAGCAGTGAGGGACAGATGAGCAATCAGCCCCAGCATTTT. Its protein is CASSEGQMSNQPQHF. Supplemented by reference TRBV25-1 and TRBJ1-5, the full variable domain reads EADIYQTPRYLVIGTGKKITLECSQTMGHDKMYWYQQDPGMELHLIHYSYGVNSTEKGDLSSESTVSRIRTEHFPLTLESARPSHTSQYLCASSEGQMSNQPQHFGDGTRLSIL.

The chain is built from TRBV15 and TRBJ2-7; D perhaps matches TRBD1 (6 bases). This CDR3 is 16 amino acids long. V was shortened by 0 bases and J by 0 bases, with 12 bases between the two germline ends. Germline V gives CDR1 LNHNV, CDR2 YYDKDF (reference sequence). The CDR3 DNA sequence: TGTGCCACCAGCAGAGATCGGACAGCTAGCTCCTACGAGCAGTACTTC. Its translation is CATSRDRTASSYEQYF.

This rearrangement joins TRBV14 to TRBJ2-5, with a weak D call TRBD1 (6 bases). The J call may not be correct, given that the DNA end is closer to TRBJ2-7. Germline V gene data show CDR1 as SGHDN and CDR2 as FVKESK. The CDR3 totals 17 residues. The chain's CDR3 is CASSPPPTGESSYEQYF. The CDR3 DNA sequence: TGTGCCAGCAGCCCCCCGCCGACAGGTGAAAGCTCCTACGAGCAGTACTTC.

This clonotype occurred many times. The J gene is TRBJ2-1, the V gene TRBV5-1, with 16 bases aligning to TRBD2. CDR3 size: 17 residues. Per the germline V gene, CDR1 is SGHRS and CDR2 is YFSETQ. The V segment lost 4 bases and the J segment 6 bases; nucleotides outside the gene matches: 7. Written as DNA, the CDR3 is TGCGCCAGCAGCCGCGGGACTAGCGGGGGGGCCCCCAATGAGCAGTTCTTC. Encoded protein: CASSRGTSGGAPNEQFF.

This clonotype is deemed medium-sized. The chain combines TRBV20-1 with TRBJ2-7; the D gene is possibly TRBD2 (5 bases). This CDR3 is 15 amino acids long. Germline-derived CDR1 and CDR2 are DFQATT and SNEGSKA (reference sequence). CDR3 bases: TGCAGTGCTAGAGACCGGACTGGGCTACCACACGAACAGTACGTC. Residues: CSARDRTGLPHEQYV.

The chain links TRBV6-5 to TRBJ2-7, with D tentatively TRBD2 (5 bases). Germline CDR1 is MNHEY and CDR2 is SVGAGI. V lost 1 base, J lost 2 bases, and 9 bases lay in between. The CDR3 sequence is 14 residues long. CDR3 nucleotides: TGTGCCAGCAGTTACTTCCGGGGAACCTACGAGCAGTACTTC. Translated, it gives CASSYFRGTYEQYF.

This chain joins TRBV19 and TRBJ2-7, with 7 bases that match TRBD1. Germline V gives CDR1 LNHDA, CDR2 SQIVND (reference sequence). The CDR3 spans 15 residues. With V trimmed by 4 bases and J by 0 bases, 6 bases remained unmatched. The DNA for the CDR3 is TGTGCCAGTAGTACCGGGAAGGGGGCCTCCTACGAGCAGTACTTC. It is translated as CASSTGKGASYEQYF. The variable domain in full, with the rest retrieved from reference TRBV19 and TRBJ2-7, is DGGITQSPKYLFRKEGQNVTLSCEQNLNHDAMYWYRQDPGQGLRLIYYSQIVNDFQKGDIAEGYSVSREKKESFPLTVTSAQKNPTAFYLCASSTGKGASYEQYFGPGTRLTVT.

This clonotype was recorded at least ten times. V and J are TRBV13 and TRBJ2-1, with D perhaps assigned TRBD1 or TRBD2 (6 bases each). From germline, CDR1 is PRHDT and CDR2 FYEKMQ (reference sequence). V lost 5 bases and J 7 bases, leaving 15 bases between the germline ends. The CDR3 runs to 14 residues. This CDR3 reads CASSATRGLNEQFF. CDR3 DNA sequence: TGTGCCAGCAGCGCTACCCGGGGGCTAAATGAGCAGTTCTTC.

The rearrangement uses TRBV15 and TRBJ2-7; D gene unclear. In germline, CDR1 is LNHNV, CDR2 YYDKDF (reference sequence). The V gene lost 0 bases and the J gene lost 11 bases, with 14 bases spanning the gap. This CDR3 contains 13 residues. CDR3 nucleotides: TGTGCCACCAGCAGAGATCCCCCCGGAAACAAGTACTTC. Translated, it gives CATSRDPPGNKYF.

This chain connects TRBV4-1 to TRBJ2-1, with 9 positions matching TRBD2. CDR1 and CDR2 (germline): MGHRA, YSYEKL. The junction had 8 bases not matched to a gene; V was cut back by 1 base and J by 7 bases. There are 16 residues in the CDR3. In DNA form, the CDR3 reads TGCGCCAGCAGCCAAGTGGGGACTAGCCTCGGTAATGAGCAGTTCTTC. Its protein is CASSQVGTSLGNEQFF.

In its sample, this clonotype was seen many times. The CDR3 loop reads CASRRISPLTGNTEAFF. In DNA, the CDR3 is TGTGCCAGCAGAAGAATTAGCCCACTGACAGGGAACACTGAAGCTTTCTTT. The chain links TRBV7-2 to TRBJ1-1; a weak D match, TRBD1 (6 bases). There are 17 residues in the CDR3. The V end was cut by 6 bases, the J end by 1 base, with 21 bases between. Per the germline V gene, CDR1 is SGHTA and CDR2 is FQGNSA.

Details on this clonotype: Since the CDR3 does not end with the conserved phenylalanine or tryptophan, this likely comes from a read error. This chain joins TRBV20-1 and TRBJ2-1; tentatively, D is TRBD1 or TRBD2 (5 bases each). This CDR3 has 11 residues. Germline CDR1 DFQATT, CDR2 SNEGSKA (reference sequence). The CDR3 sequence: CSATADNEQFL. For the CDR3, the DNA is TGCAGTGCGACAGCGGACAACGAGCAGTTCTTA.

With respect to this clonotype: A junction end diverges from the germline sequence, so it may reflect a read error. This rearrangement joins TRBV29-1 to TRBJ1-1; 7 bases are a match to TRBD1. The CDR3 spans 13 residues. Per the germline V gene, CDR1 is SQVTM and CDR2 is ANQGSEA. The CDR3 coding sequence is TGCAGCGTGGAAGGACAGGACAAGTTTGAAGCTTTCTTT. Protein product: CSVEGQDKFEAFF.

The J gene is TRBJ1-2, the V gene TRBV2; 7 bases are shared with TRBD1. V dropped 5 bases and J dropped 7; count of bases not matched to a gene: 7. CDR3 length equals 13 residues. Germline V gene sequence: CDR1 SNHLY, CDR2 FYNNEI. The CDR3 loop is CASSRGTGAGYTF. CDR3 nucleotides: TGTGCCAGCAGTAGGGGAACAGGGGCTGGCTACACCTTC.

The J gene is TRBJ2-7, the V gene TRBV29-1; perhaps TRBD2 as D (5 bases). This CDR3 contains 11 residues. V gave up 6 bases and J gave up 2 bases, with 8 bases separating them. CDR1 and CDR2 from the germline V gene are SQVTM and ANQGSEA. The CDR3 DNA follows: TGCAGCGTCGGGGTGGCCTACGAGCAGTACTTC. Residues: CSVGVAYEQYF.

J is TRBJ2-3 and V is TRBV19; tentatively, D is TRBD1 (6 bases). This CDR3 is 17 amino acids long. V dropped 5 bases and J dropped 5 bases, with 23 bases sitting between them. Germline lookup yields CDR1 LNHDA and CDR2 SQIVND (reference sequence). The DNA for the CDR3 is TGTGCCAGTAGTTTAACGGACAGTATTATCACAAGAGATACGCAGTATTTT. Its translation: CASSLTDSIITRDTQYF.

This clonotype was observed once. The V call is TRBV27, the J call TRBJ1-3, with D unresolved. Germline loops: CDR1 MNHEY, CDR2 SMNVEV (reference sequence). V shed 2 bases and J shed 6 bases, with 11 bases lying between them. This CDR3 spans 14 amino acids. CDR3 coding DNA: TGTGCCAGCAGTTTAAGTCCGGGATCAAACACCATATATTTT. This codes for CASSLSPGSNTIYF.

This clonotype appeared a single time. The rearrangement links TRBV7-9 to TRBJ1-2, with 7 bases aligning to TRBD1. The CDR3 runs to 13 residues. Looked up from germline, CDR1 is SEHNR and CDR2 is FQNEAQ (reference sequence). V lost 3 bases, J lost 4 bases, and 2 bases stayed unmatched. This chain's CDR3 is CASSFGTAYGYTF. CDR3 DNA sequence: TGTGCCAGCAGCTTCGGGACAGCCTATGGCTACACCTTC.

The chain combines TRBV24-1 with TRBJ2-3, with TRBD1 matching over 11 bases. CDR3 length: 16 residues. The V gene's germline CDR1 is KGHDR and CDR2 SFDVKD. V lost 3 bases to trimming and J lost 4 bases; unmatched junction nucleotides: 5. In nucleotides, the CDR3 is TGTGCCACCAGTGATCCTCCGGGACAGGGGGCAGATACGCAGTATTTT. Amino acids: CATSDPPGQGADTQYF.